A selection of T cell receptor beta chains follows, all from one sample in a study of early T cells in non-severe SARS-CoV-2 infection. TCRdb itself ran the 5' RACE reads through MiXCR, one entry per CDR3 protein. Here the sample spans more than 55,000 distinct CDR3 sequences, approximately 12% being singletons. The sequencing sample was made of whole blood. The receptors here all came from an adult who was a healthcare worker with PCR-confirmed SARS-CoV-2 infection or an uninfected control (not recorded which). Both conserved end residues are part of each CDR3. Each record gives: V gene, clone size, CDR3 protein. Some rows have no size entry. The others give once, few or many, or a class for an expanded clone.

V gene: TRBV5-1; clone size: few; CDR3 protein: CASSFRDRGLADTQYF
V gene: TRBV7-9; clone size: many; CDR3 protein: CASSLRDDRGMSEQFF
V gene: TRBV20-1; clone size: once; CDR3 protein: CSARGPSGDYEQYF
V gene: TRBV4-3; clone size: many; CDR3 protein: CASSHASGGTDTQYF
V gene: TRBV5-1; clone size: many; CDR3 protein: CASSWDLGDRGRNIQYF
V gene: TRBV6-2/TRBV6-3; clone size: few; CDR3 protein: CASSYGGGVQTEAFF
V gene: TRBV11-2; clone size: many; CDR3 protein: CASSVGVFSGANVLTF
V gene: TRBV6-6; clone size: many; CDR3 protein: CASSPGAVDTQYF
V gene: TRBV7-8; clone size: many; CDR3 protein: CASSPGRGASYEQYF
V gene: TRBV4-2; clone size: few; CDR3 protein: CASSQLAGDEQFF
V gene: TRBV2; clone size: many; CDR3 protein: CASGVRDTSYEQYF
V gene: TRBV6-6; clone size: many; CDR3 protein: CASSRDRAQGGYTF
V gene: TRBV28; clone size: NA; CDR3 protein: CASNAGSYEQYF
V gene: TRBV29-1; clone size: few; CDR3 protein: CSVERTASTDTQYF
V gene: TRBV6-2/TRBV6-3; clone size: many; CDR3 protein: CASSYSGDGQFF
V gene: TRBV7-6; clone size: many; CDR3 protein: CASSLWDGPGANVLTF
V gene: TRBV6-1; clone size: NA; CDR3 protein: CASSRGSISRGNTEAFF
V gene: TRBV12-3/TRBV12-4; clone size: many; CDR3 protein: CASSHYGQGGMNTEAFF
V gene: TRBV6-5; clone size: many; CDR3 protein: CASKTDRSGYTF
V gene: TRBV19; clone size: NA; CDR3 protein: CASSIGGARDQPQHF
V gene: TRBV30; clone size: many; CDR3 protein: CARNEGPNTEAFF
V gene: TRBV29-1; clone size: many; CDR3 protein: CSVDHNEQFF
V gene: TRBV7-3; clone size: NA; CDR3 protein: CASTPGTAITDTQYF
V gene: TRBV7-8; clone size: many; CDR3 protein: CASSAAVRVLTF
V gene: TRBV4-3; clone size: few; CDR3 protein: CASSQDLVGGGETQYF
V gene: TRBV11-3; clone size: NA; CDR3 protein: CASSLGDSSYNEQFF
V gene: TRBV20-1; clone size: few; CDR3 protein: CSARSGRTSGANVLTF
V gene: TRBV12-3/TRBV12-4; clone size: NA; CDR3 protein: CARGSTGQKRNTIYF
V gene: TRBV11-2; clone size: few; CDR3 protein: CASSSDRDNEQFF
V gene: TRBV30; clone size: NA; CDR3 protein: CAWSRGGGPSSDTQYF
V gene: TRBV27; clone size: NA; CDR3 protein: CASSTGTENSPLHF
V gene: TRBV11-2; clone size: many; CDR3 protein: CASSWGLAVNEQFF
V gene: TRBV6-2/TRBV6-3; clone size: few; CDR3 protein: CASTVGESGPTTQYF
V gene: TRBV5-1; clone size: many; CDR3 protein: CASSWTGGTEAFF
V gene: TRBV29-1; clone size: few; CDR3 protein: CSVSRDREREPQHF
V gene: TRBV11-2; clone size: NA; CDR3 protein: CASSQMNSPLHF
V gene: TRBV7-8; clone size: NA; CDR3 protein: CASFSGGETQYF
V gene: TRBV6-2/TRBV6-3; clone size: few; CDR3 protein: CASTLAGVAYEQYF
V gene: TRBV4-1; clone size: few; CDR3 protein: CASSQGWGPDRSSYEQYF
V gene: TRBV7-2; clone size: few; CDR3 protein: CASHQDRADTQYF
V gene: TRBV6-6; clone size: many; CDR3 protein: CASSLGNNEQFF
V gene: TRBV5-1; clone size: NA; CDR3 protein: CASSLEGQVGTEAFF
V gene: TRBV12-3/TRBV12-4; clone size: many; CDR3 protein: CASSLYSGGSEQFF
V gene: TRBV7-6; clone size: many; CDR3 protein: CASGKLTGGYKHGYTF
V gene: TRBV19; clone size: NA; CDR3 protein: CASSPWTGENTGELFF
V gene: TRBV7-9; clone size: few; CDR3 protein: CASSLSRDGQPFAEQYF
V gene: TRBV3-1; clone size: NA; CDR3 protein: CASSPRDLETQYF
V gene: TRBV18; clone size: few; CDR3 protein: CASSPSDRGATEAFF
V gene: TRBV4-2; clone size: many; CDR3 protein: CASSQSTGTARFYGYTF
V gene: TRBV5-1; clone size: few; CDR3 protein: CASSLAGPGSPLHF
V gene: TRBV19; clone size: many; CDR3 protein: CASISQTYEQYF
V gene: TRBV6-9; clone size: many; CDR3 protein: CASSYSPGHFNEKLFF
V gene: TRBV5-1; clone size: NA; CDR3 protein: CASSQSWGKYQETQYF
V gene: TRBV18; clone size: few; CDR3 protein: CASSPLSHRAIEQYF
V gene: TRBV12-5; clone size: many; CDR3 protein: CASANRGAHYEQYF
V gene: TRBV30; clone size: few; CDR3 protein: CAWSRDVDRGNTGELFF
V gene: TRBV12-3/TRBV12-4; clone size: NA; CDR3 protein: CASREGQGFQYEQYF
V gene: TRBV7-9; clone size: few; CDR3 protein: CASSLWGDPNTEAFF